Included here is one T cell receptor (beta chain) sequence, with context. Methods used by the authors: Reference gene primer amplification gave nucleated cell count estimates. Assay used: immunoSEQ multiplex PCR; TCRdb lists only in-frame clones, some missing. V and J calls and clone size are copied from that table; D and trimming were computed from the DNA. Found here are approximately 180,000 clones, 75% to 95% of them singletons; the top ten hold nearly 0.55%. The sample belongs to a study of blood T cell repertoires in COVID-19. Background on the study: Some COVID-19 samples were acute and others convalescent; all came from the United States, Italy and Spain. PBMCs, B-cell-depleted T cells, or T cells were the source of the cDNA or gDNA that made up the material.

Germline V gives CDR1 DFQATT, CDR2 SNEGSKA (reference sequence). CDR3 length: 14 residues. J gave up 9 bases and V 3 bases, and 5 bases lay outside the gene matches. The chain is built from TRBV20-1 and TRBJ2-1, with 13 bases lining up with TRBD2. This TCR came from a man aged 45-65 years with acute or convalescent COVID-19. The source material was peripheral blood. CDR3 protein: CSASWTSGSSEQFF. The CDR3 nucleotides are TGCAGTGCTAGTTGGACTAGCGGGAGTTCTGAGCAGTTCTTC.